These T cell receptor beta chains were read from a single sample in a study of cytomegalovirus exposure and HLA in healthy donors. Assay used: immunoSEQ multiplex PCR; TCRdb lists only in-frame clones, some missing. The sample includes roughly 190,000 clones, about 84% seen only once; the top ten take approximately 14%. The sample was PBMCs. The receptors stem from a woman aged 25 to 39 in good health and CMV-seropositive. Both conserved end residues are part of each CDR3. The D gene is left open where the match is weak. Clone size appears in some rows only: once, few, many, or a class for an expanded clone.

V gene	D gene	clone size	J gene	CDR3 protein	CDR3 DNA
TRBV11-2	-	-	TRBJ1-2	CASSPAAGENYGYTF	TGTGCCAGCAGCCCCGCGGCAGGGGAGAACTATGGCTACACCTTC
TRBV2	-	few	TRBJ2-2	CASRPNRGGTGELFF	TGTGCCAGCAGACCCAACAGGGGAGGCACCGGGGAGCTGTTTTTT
TRBV4-1	-	-	TRBJ1-1	CASSRTGWGNTEAFF	TGCGCCAGCAGCCGTACGGGGTGGGGGAACACTGAAGCTTTCTTT
TRBV11-3	TRBD2	-	TRBJ2-1	CASRGAGRSYNEQFF	TGTGCCAGCAGGGGAGCGGGACGCTCCTACAATGAGCAGTTCTTC
TRBV28	-	-	TRBJ2-7	CASSLPQLGGQANPSYEQYF	TGTGCCAGCAGTTTACCCCAACTGGGAGGTCAGGCCAACCCTTCCTACGAGCAGTACTTC
TRBV6-6	TRBD1	-	TRBJ1-4	CASSYPDRGSEKLFF	TGTGCCAGCAGTTACCCGGACAGGGGGAGTGAAAAACTGTTTTTT
TRBV6-5	TRBD1	-	TRBJ2-5	CATSRDSQETQYF	TGTGCCACCAGCCGGGACAGCCAAGAGACCCAGTACTTC
TRBV6-5	TRBD1	-	TRBJ2-3	CATNRGPSTDTQYF	TGTGCCACCAACAGGGGACCTAGCACAGATACGCAGTATTTT
TRBV28	TRBD2	-	TRBJ2-1	CASSSVGGRENEQFF	TGTGCCAGCAGTTCGGTGGGGGGGAGGGAGAATGAGCAGTTCTTC
TRBV7-6	-	-	TRBJ1-4	CASSLGPDSRKLFF	TGTGCCAGCAGCTTAGGGCCCGACAGTAGGAAACTGTTTTTT
TRBV7-9	-	once	TRBJ2-7	CASSLINWGQSEQYF	TGTGCCAGCAGCTTGATTAACTGGGGGCAGAGCGAGCAGTACTTC
TRBV27	-	-	TRBJ2-2	CASTTGRTNTGELFF	TGTGCCAGCACGACGGGCAGGACTAACACCGGGGAGCTGTTTTTT
TRBV7-3	TRBD2	-	TRBJ2-2	CASSPTSDTGELFF	TGTGCCAGCAGCCCGACTAGCGACACCGGGGAGCTGTTTTTT
TRBV7-2	-	few	TRBJ1-3	CASSSGNTIYF	TGTGCCAGCAGCTCGGGAAACACCATATATTTT
TRBV7-3	-	-	TRBJ2-1	CASSVEGAEQFF	TGTGCCAGCAGCGTAGAGGGCGCCGAGCAGTTCTTC
TRBV27	TRBD1	once	TRBJ2-2	CASSPYQGQGVTANTGELFF	TGTGCCAGCAGTCCCTACCAGGGACAGGGCGTAACCGCGAACACCGGGGAGCTGTTTTTT
TRBV4-3	-	-	TRBJ1-4	CASSQGSRRNEKLFF	TGCGCCAGCAGCCAGGGTAGTCGGAGGAATGAAAAACTGTTTTTT
TRBV2	-	-	TRBJ2-5	CASKPTAYQETQYF	TGTGCCAGCAAACCGACAGCGTACCAAGAGACCCAGTACTTC
TRBV5-5	-	-	TRBJ1-1	CASSLVHLAIPRATEAFF	TGTGCCAGCAGCTTGGTCCATCTGGCCATCCCCAGGGCCACTGAAGCTTTCTTT
TRBV10-3	-	-	TRBJ2-1	CAISTATGVLDNEQFF	TGTGCCATCAGCACTGCGACGGGGGTATTAGACAATGAGCAGTTCTTC
TRBV9	-	-	TRBJ2-4	CASSVQDIGDIQYF	TGTGCCAGCAGCGTACAGGACATCGGCGACATTCAGTACTTC
TRBV28	-	-	TRBJ1-5	CASRATGNNQPQHF	TGTGCCAGCAGGGCAACAGGGAACAATCAGCCCCAGCATTTT
TRBV2	-	-	TRBJ2-3	CASSEVLRAVDTQYF	TGTGCCAGCAGTGAAGTCCTCAGGGCGGTAGATACGCAGTATTTT
TRBV5-1	TRBD2	-	TRBJ2-1	CASSSGTNNEQFF	TGCGCCAGCAGCTCCGGGACTAACAATGAGCAGTTCTTC
TRBV28	TRBD1	-	TRBJ2-2	CASSSQGAGDTGELFF	TGTGCCAGCAGTTCACAGGGGGCAGGGGACACCGGGGAGCTGTTTTTT
TRBV9	TRBD2	-	TRBJ2-7	CASSLGLGAGTSGPRYEQYF	TGTGCCAGCAGCCTCGGCCTGGGGGCCGGGACTAGCGGTCCGAGGTACGAGCAGTACTTC
TRBV6-5	TRBD1	few	TRBJ2-7	CASSYRGQGADEQYF	TGTGCCAGCAGTTACCGAGGACAGGGTGCCGACGAGCAGTACTTC
TRBV10-1	TRBD1	once	TRBJ2-7	CASSSPGQGAYEQYF	TGCGCCAGCAGTAGCCCCGGACAGGGGGCGTACGAGCAGTACTTC
TRBV5-5	TRBD2	-	TRBJ2-2	CASSSGGGPGELFF	TGTGCCAGCAGCTCTGGGGGGGGTCCCGGGGAGCTGTTTTTT
TRBV18	-	-	TRBJ2-5	CASSLVSLQETQYF	TGTGCCAGCTCCCTGGTCTCCCTACAAGAGACCCAGTACTTC
TRBV5-8	-	-	TRBJ2-6	CASSQNTPSGANVLTF	TGTGCCAGCAGCCAGAACACCCCCTCTGGGGCCAACGTCCTGACTTTC
TRBV4-1	-	-	TRBJ1-1	CASSQDAAMNTEAFF	TGCGCCAGCAGCCAAGATGCGGCTATGAACACTGAAGCTTTCTTT
TRBV6-1	TRBD2	-	TRBJ2-1	CASLARLAGEGEQFF	TGTGCCAGCTTGGCTCGACTAGCGGGAGAGGGAGAGCAGTTCTTC
TRBV4-3	-	few	TRBJ2-6	CASSELIDSGANVLTF	TGCGCCAGCAGCGAGTTAATAGATTCTGGGGCCAACGTCCTGACTTTC
TRBV7-9	TRBD2	-	TRBJ2-3	CASSSFTSGITDTQYF	TGTGCCAGCAGCTCCTTTACTAGCGGGATAACAGATACGCAGTATTTT
TRBV7-2	TRBD1	-	TRBJ2-2	CASSLVRQGPGELFF	TGTGCCAGCAGCTTAGTCCGACAGGGACCCGGGGAGCTGTTTTTT